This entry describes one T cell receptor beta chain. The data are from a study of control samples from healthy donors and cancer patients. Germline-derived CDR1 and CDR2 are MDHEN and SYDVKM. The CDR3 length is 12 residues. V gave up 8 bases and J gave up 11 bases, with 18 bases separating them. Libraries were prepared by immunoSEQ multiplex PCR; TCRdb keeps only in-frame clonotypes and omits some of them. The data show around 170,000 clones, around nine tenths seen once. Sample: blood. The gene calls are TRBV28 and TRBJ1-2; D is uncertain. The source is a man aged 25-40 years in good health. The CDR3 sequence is CASHGGPRRYTF. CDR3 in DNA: TGTGCCAGCCACGGAGGGCCTAGAAGATACACCTTC.